The entry that follows covers one TCR beta chain sequence. What it binds is unknown. The CDR3 length is 14 residues. Per the germline V gene, CDR1 is MNHEY and CDR2 is SVGAGI. The ends lost 3 bases at V and 1 base at J; junction bases unmatched: 2. The data are from a study of cytomegalovirus exposure and HLA in healthy donors. The study ran its PCR with 60 Vbeta and 13 Jbeta primers. Here immunoSEQ multiplex PCR was the method, and the copy in TCRdb shows in-frame clones only, minus some. The data hold 150,000 to 200,000 clones, with about 78% observed a single time. Study-level results: Rarity marked most TCR sequences, yet some public TCRs occurred in many donors.

The genes are TRBV6-5 and TRBJ1-2; 7 positions match TRBD1. Sequences were obtained from PBMCs. This TCR came from a male donor in good health and CMV-seronegative. The DNA of the CDR3 is TGTGCCAGCAGTTATCAGGGGGTTAACTATGGCTACACCTTC. Its translation: CASSYQGVNYGYTF.